The entry below describes one T cell receptor beta chain. Antigen specificity is unknown. CDR1 and CDR2 (germline): SGHRS, YFSETQ. The CDR3 is 16 residues long. The record originates from a study of T cells expressing NK-cell markers. A 5'RACE template switching approach incorporating UMIs was used to make TCR beta cDNA. TCRdb reprocessed the 5' RACE reads, with one entry per CDR3 protein and no DNA. Its listing shows some 440,000 distinct CDR3 sequences. The study, taken as a whole, reports: It remained uncertain whether the expanded NKG2C+ T cell clones were specific for HCMV antigens. Several donors' CD3+CD56-NKG2C+ cells were dominated by the same clonotypes.

The chain joins TRBV5-1 to TRBJ2-3; TCRdb gives TRBD2 as the D gene, but with no DNA this cannot be confirmed. Input material: blood T cells: a sorted CD56 or NKG2C T cell subset, CD4+ or CD8+ T cells, or bulk PBMC T cells (not recorded which). This TCR came from a woman aged 45-65 years in good health. The CDR3 loop reads CASRQQQESSTDTQYF.